The 26 T cell receptor beta chains below come from one sample, sequenced in a study of cytomegalovirus exposure and HLA in healthy donors. The PCR used 60 Vbeta and 13 Jbeta primers. TCRdb's copy holds only in-frame clones and misses some; the assay was immunoSEQ multiplex PCR. The data contain around 190,000 clones, about 81% of them seen just once; the ten biggest clones take up approximately 5%. Source material: PBMCs. All receptors come from a man aged 25-40 years in good health and CMV-seropositive.

This chain connects TRBV7-2 to TRBJ1-5; 8 bases match TRBD1. The germline CDR1 and CDR2 sequences are SGHTA and FQGNSA. Trimming removed 5 bases from V and 7 bases from J; junction bases left unmatched: 7. The CDR3 loop spans 14 amino acids. CDR3 residues: CASSPDRGGQPQHF. CDR3 nucleotide sequence: TGTGCCAGCAGCCCAGACAGGGGAGGCCAGCCCCAGCATTTT.

The rearrangement links TRBV7-3 to TRBJ2-3; D gene uncertain. V was cut by 5 bases and J by 4 bases, with 10 bases left in between. The CDR3 runs 13 residues. CDR1 and CDR2 from the germline V gene are SGHTA and FQGTGA. The CDR3 nucleotides read TGTGCCAGCAGCCCTAATCCCGCAGATACGCAGTATTTT. The encoded protein is CASSPNPADTQYF. Together with reference TRBV7-3 and TRBJ2-3, the CDR3 gives the full variable domain: GAGVSQTPSNKVTEKGKYVELRCDPISGHTALYWYRQSLGQGPEFLIYFQGTGAADDSGLPNDRFFAVRPEGSVSTLKIQRTERGDSAVYLCASSPNPADTQYFGPGTRLTVL.

The V and J genes are TRBV7-8 and TRBJ2-5; TRBD2 agrees at 15 bases. CDR3 length: 18 residues. Germline V lookup: CDR1 SGHVS, CDR2 FQNEAQ. The trim removed 7 bases at V and 5 bases at J, leaving 14 bases unmatched. The CDR3 bases are TGTGCCAGCACGCTGTCCGGGACTAGCGGGAGGAATATGGAGACCCAGTACTTC. This codes for CASTLSGTSGRNMETQYF.

The chain has TRBV10-3 and TRBJ2-3; TRBD2 aligns across 10 bases. Germline V gives CDR1 ENHRY, CDR2 SYGVKD. The CDR3 is made up of 17 amino acids. The V and J ends lost 6 bases and 5 bases, in that order; junction bases with no gene match: 14. CDR3: CAISPPPSSGRGDTQYF. CDR3 nucleotides: TGTGCCATCAGCCCTCCCCCATCTAGCGGGAGAGGAGATACGCAGTATTTT.

The V and J genes are TRBV5-1 and TRBJ2-7; D may be TRBD2 (6 bases). Per the germline V gene, CDR1 is SGHRS and CDR2 is YFSETQ. Trimming shortened V by 3 bases and J by 1 base, and 8 bases separated the two germline ends. This CDR3 is built from 13 residues. CDR3 DNA sequence: TGCGCCAGCAGCTGGGACTTATCCTACGAGCAGTACTTC. Its translation: CASSWDLSYEQYF. Full variable domain (missing parts from reference TRBV5-1 and TRBJ2-7): KAGVTQTPRYLIKTRGQQVTLSCSPISGHRSVSWYQQTPGQGLQFLFEYFSETQRNKGNFPGRFSGRQFSNSRSEMNVSTLELGDSALYLCASSWDLSYEQYFGPGTRLTVT.

The chain is built from TRBV9 and TRBJ2-7; 8 nucleotides match TRBD1. Germline loops: CDR1 SGDLS, CDR2 YYNGEE. This CDR3 is built from 15 residues. With 5 bases clipped from V and 5 bases from J, the junction kept 12 bases outside the gene matches. The CDR3 DNA reads TGTGCCAGCAGTCTCCGGACAGGGTATTTCGACGAGCAGTACTTC. Its translation is CASSLRTGYFDEQYF.

The CDR3 loop reads CASSGGQPLEKLFF. In nucleotides, the CDR3 is TGTGCCAGCAGTGGCGGACAGCCCCTGGAAAAACTGTTTTTT. The chain links TRBV6-5 to TRBJ1-4, with D tentatively TRBD1 (6 bases). The V end was cut by 5 bases, the J end by 8 bases, with 15 bases between. This CDR3 is 14 amino acids long. Germline V lookup: CDR1 MNHEY, CDR2 SVGAGI.

This clone has just one count. J is TRBJ2-1 and V is TRBV7-9; 11 positions match TRBD2. V lost 2 bases to trimming and J lost 5 bases; unmatched junction nucleotides: 5. Germline V gives CDR1 SEHNR, CDR2 FQNEAQ (reference sequence). CDR3 length: 16 amino acids. The CDR3 sequence: CASSLYSLAGDNEQFF. As DNA, the CDR3 is TGTGCCAGCAGCTTATATTCACTAGCGGGAGACAATGAGCAGTTCTTC.

This clone was observed a few times. V usage is TRBV27 and J usage is TRBJ2-7; possible D gene TRBD1, 6 bases. V lost 8 bases, J lost 3 bases, and 14 bases lay in between. The CDR3 contains 13 residues. Germline CDR1 reads MNHEY; CDR2 reads SMNVEV (reference sequence). The CDR3 protein is CASSRDISYEQYF. The CDR3 nucleotides are TGTGCCAGCTCTCGGGACATCAGCTACGAGCAGTACTTC.

This chain connects TRBV7-9 to TRBJ2-5, with D unresolved. This CDR3 spans 14 amino acids. The V end was cut by 1 base, the J end by 3 bases, with 9 bases between. The germline V gene encodes CDR1 SEHNR and CDR2 FQNEAQ (reference sequence). The CDR3 DNA sequence: TGTGCCAGCAGCTTAGGGGCAGGCAAAGAGACCCAGTACTTC. It codes for CASSLGAGKETQYF. The variable domain in full, with the rest retrieved from reference TRBV7-9 and TRBJ2-5, is DTGVSQNPRHKITKRGQNVTFRCDPISEHNRLYWYRQTLGQGPEFLTYFQNEAQLEKSRLLSDRFSAERPKGSFSTLEIQRTEQGDSAMYLCASSLGAGKETQYFGPGTRLLVL.

The chain combines TRBV30 with TRBJ1-2, with 7 bases that match TRBD1. The germline gives CDR1 GTSNPN, CDR2 SVGIG (reference sequence). V shed 8 bases and J 8 bases; nucleotides not matched to a gene: 14. This CDR3 spans 13 amino acids. DNA of the CDR3: TGTGCCCGAGGAGGGGGCATAACGGAAGGCTACACCTTC. Its translation: CARGGGITEGYTF.

The chain uses TRBV9 and TRBJ2-1, with a tentative D call TRBD1 (5 bases). Per the germline V gene, CDR1 is SGDLS and CDR2 is YYNGEE. The CDR3 totals 15 residues. V was trimmed by 3 bases and J by 3 bases, leaving 13 bases between them. CDR3 sequence (DNA): TGTGCCAGCAGCGCCCACCTTCAGGGCTACAATGAGCAGTTCTTC. Encoded protein: CASSAHLQGYNEQFF.

This clone occurred a few times. The chain combines TRBV18 with TRBJ2-5, with D perhaps TRBD2 (6 bases). V was clipped by 2 bases and J by 2 bases, with 6 bases between them. CDR1 and CDR2 from the germline V gene are KGHSH and LQKENI. The CDR3 has 13 amino acids. CDR3 nucleotide sequence: TGTGCCAGCTCACCAGCGGGGCAAGAGACCCAGTACTTC. Translated: CASSPAGQETQYF.

The J gene is TRBJ1-6, the V gene TRBV28, with 7 bases aligning to TRBD1. Germline CDR1 reads MDHEN; CDR2 reads SYDVKM. Trimming cost V 10 bases and J 7 bases; bases outside gene matches: 7. CDR3 length: 13 residues. For the CDR3, the DNA is TGTGCCACCCACAGGGGAATCAATTCACCCCTCCACTTT. Encoded protein: CATHRGINSPLHF.

This clone was seen once. The rearrangement links TRBV29-1 to TRBJ1-1, with 7 bases fitting TRBD1. The junction had 6 bases not matched to a gene; V was cut back by 3 bases and J by 5 bases. The CDR3 length is 13 residues. CDR1 and CDR2 from the germline V gene are SQVTM and ANQGSEA. The DNA for the CDR3 is TGCAGCGTTGACCAGGGGGGCGGAACTGAAGCTTTCTTT. Amino acid sequence: CSVDQGGGTEAFF.

Concerning this clone: Germline is not matched at one junction end, which may reflect a read error. CDR3 region: CASSNPGTGNTIYF. The CDR3 bases are TGCGCCAGCAGCAACCCCGGGACTGGGAACACCATATATTTT. This chain connects TRBV5-1 to TRBJ1-3; D is perhaps TRBD1 (5 bases). This CDR3 has 14 amino acids. Germline V CDR1 and CDR2: SGHRS, YFSETQ.

The chain recombines TRBV5-1 with TRBJ1-6; 7 positions agree with TRBD1. V trimming: 9 bases; J trimming: 8 bases; junction bases outside the gene matches: 8. The germline gives CDR1 SGHRS, CDR2 YFSETQ. CDR3 size: 13 residues. The CDR3 DNA sequence: TGCGCCACCGCGGACAGGTGGGATTCACCCCTCCACTTT. Residues: CATADRWDSPLHF.

CDR3 DNA sequence: TGTGCCAGCAGTGGGACTAGCGGGGGGGTCGACCAAGAGACCCAGTACTTC. Protein: CASSGTSGGVDQETQYF. The chain carries TRBV7-9 and TRBJ2-5, with 16 bases matching TRBD2. Unmatched junction bases numbered 4, after V lost 6 bases and J lost 0 bases. The CDR3 is 17 residues long. The V gene's germline CDR1 is SEHNR and CDR2 FQNEAQ (reference sequence).

The V call is TRBV7-9, the J call TRBJ2-1; 8 bases match TRBD2. The CDR3 runs 16 residues. The V gene end was trimmed by 5 bases and the J gene end by 1 base; junction bases not matched to a gene: 7. Germline loops: CDR1 SEHNR, CDR2 FQNEAQ (reference sequence). CDR3 in DNA: TGTGCCAGCAGCCGTAGCGGGACCCCATCCTACAATGAGCAGTTCTTC. It translates to CASSRSGTPSYNEQFF.

The chain couples TRBV28 to TRBJ1-2, with D perhaps matching TRBD1 (5 bases). The CDR3 consists of 12 residues. V gave up 8 bases and J gave up 8 bases, with 15 bases separating them. Per germline, CDR1 MDHEN and CDR2 SYDVKM. CDR3 residues: CASEFAGGGYTF. The CDR3 DNA is TGTGCCAGCGAATTTGCCGGGGGAGGCTACACCTTC.

This chain joins TRBV6-4 and TRBJ2-2, with a possible D match to TRBD2 (6 bases). The CDR3 runs to 14 residues. Germline CDR1 reads MRHNA; CDR2 reads SNTAGT. The V end lost 0 bases, the J end lost 4 bases, and 6 bases lay between the germline ends. CDR3 residues: CASSDSGGTGELFF. CDR3 nucleotide sequence: TGTGCCAGCAGTGACTCGGGGGGCACCGGGGAGCTGTTTTTT.

This sequence joins TRBV7-9 and TRBJ2-1, with TRBD2 matching 8 bases. CDR1 and CDR2 from the germline V gene are SEHNR and FQNEAQ (reference sequence). Trimming at V came to 2 bases and at J to 4 bases, leaving 7 bases not matched to a gene. The CDR3 is made up of 16 amino acids. This CDR3 is CASSLLVSGGYNEQFF. CDR3 nucleotides: TGTGCCAGCAGCTTACTTGTCAGCGGGGGTTACAATGAGCAGTTCTTC.

The CDR3 reads CASSRGTSGTGELFF. CDR3 nucleotide sequence: TGCGCCAGCAGCCGGGGGACTAGCGGCACCGGGGAGCTGTTTTTT. The chain combines TRBV5-1 with TRBJ2-2, with 11 bases matching TRBD2. CDR3 size: 15 residues. Germline lookup yields CDR1 SGHRS and CDR2 YFSETQ. V lost 4 bases to trimming and J lost 4 bases; unmatched junction nucleotides: 3.

The chain joins TRBV9 to TRBJ1-4; D unresolved. The V end was cut by 0 bases, the J end by 3 bases, with 6 bases between. The length of the CDR3 is 14 residues. Germline loops: CDR1 SGDLS, CDR2 YYNGEE. The CDR3 nucleotides are TGTGCCAGCAGCGTAGGAACTCCTAATGAAAAACTGTTTTTT. Translation gives CASSVGTPNEKLFF.

The rearrangement joins TRBV19 to TRBJ1-5; TRBD1 agrees at 7 bases. Trimming at V came to 6 bases and at J to 0 bases, leaving 5 bases not matched to a gene. CDR1 is LNHDA and CDR2 is SQIVND in the germline V gene (reference sequence). This CDR3 spans 15 amino acids. DNA for the CDR3: TGTGCCAGTAGGAATTACAGGGGTAGCAATCAGCCCCAGCATTTT. This codes for CASRNYRGSNQPQHF. The complete variable domain, with remaining parts taken from reference TRBV19 and TRBJ1-5, reads DGGITQSPKYLFRKEGQNVTLSCEQNLNHDAMYWYRQDPGQGLRLIYYSQIVNDFQKGDIAEGYSVSREKKESFPLTVTSAQKNPTAFYLCASRNYRGSNQPQHFGDGTRLSIL.

Written as DNA, the CDR3 is TGTGCCAGCAAGAGGACTAGCGCCTCTACGGAGCAGTACTTC. Residues: CASKRTSASTEQYF. V and J are TRBV6-5 and TRBJ2-7; 9 bases are a match to TRBD2. V dropped 7 bases and J dropped 7; count of bases not matched to a gene: 11. CDR3 length: 14 residues. CDR1 and CDR2 from the germline V gene are MNHEY and SVGAGI.